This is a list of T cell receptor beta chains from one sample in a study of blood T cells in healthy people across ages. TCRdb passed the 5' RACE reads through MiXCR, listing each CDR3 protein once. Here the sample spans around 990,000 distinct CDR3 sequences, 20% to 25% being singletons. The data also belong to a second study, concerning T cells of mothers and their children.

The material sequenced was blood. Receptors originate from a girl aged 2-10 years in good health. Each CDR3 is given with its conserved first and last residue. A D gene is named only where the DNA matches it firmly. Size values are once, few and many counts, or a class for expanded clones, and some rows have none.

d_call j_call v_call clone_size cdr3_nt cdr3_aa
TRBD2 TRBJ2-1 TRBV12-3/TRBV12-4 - TGTGCCAGCAGCACCCTGAGGCTCGCGGGGGGCCCTTACAATGAGCAGTTCTTC CASSTLRLAGGPYNEQFF
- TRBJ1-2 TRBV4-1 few TGCGCCAGCAGCCTTCCGGGGTCGGGACGAGGGGTTTCCAACTATGGCTACACCTTC CASSLPGSGRGVSNYGYTF
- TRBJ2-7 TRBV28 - TGTGCCAGCAGTACAGCTTCCGCGGGGACCTACGAGCAGTACTTC CASSTASAGTYEQYF
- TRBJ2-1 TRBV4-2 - TGTGCCAGCAGCCGGAATCCGGGATACTACAATGAGCAGTTCTTC CASSRNPGYYNEQFF
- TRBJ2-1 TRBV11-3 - TGTGCCAGCAGCTTAGAAGAATCTGAGCAGTTCTTC CASSLEESEQFF
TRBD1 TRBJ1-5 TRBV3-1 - TGTGCCAGCAGCCAAACTGGACAGGAACCTATTCTTTTT CASSQTGQEPILF
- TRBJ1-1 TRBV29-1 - TGCAGCGTTCGTGGGCAGGGTGGTGGATGGACTGAAGCTTTCTTT CSVRGQGGGWTEAFF
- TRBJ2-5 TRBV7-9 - TGTGCCAGCAGTCCCGAGGTAGAGACCCAGTACTTC CASSPEVETQYF
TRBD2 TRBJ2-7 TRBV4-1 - TGCGCCAGCAGCCAAACTAGCGGGAGGGCCTACGAGCAGTACTTC CASSQTSGRAYEQYF
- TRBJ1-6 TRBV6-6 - TGTGCCAGCAGCCCCGGCCCAGGGTTTAATTCACCCCTCCACTTT CASSPGPGFNSPLHF